This T cell receptor beta chain was captured in a study of control samples from healthy donors and cancer patients (dated by TCRdb to the early 2020s). CDR1 and CDR2 were assigned from the germline V gene as MNHNS and SASEGT. Its CDR3 holds 17 amino acids, cysteine through phenylalanine. CDR3 DNA is the only sequence kept; it has 51 bases, read in frame from the first base. Trimming takes 4 bases from V and 6 bases from J, and the germline ends sit 24 bases apart. Library creation used the immunoSEQ multiplex PCR assay. What TCRdb holds here is the immuneACCESS table cut down to in-frame rearrangements. Part of the clones is not present; checked against another copy, under half of the missing clones reflect an unresolved V gene, and the others are unexplained. Within this sample are over 100,000 clones, with just over 90% of them counted one time only. 4.4% of the sample is held by the ten biggest clonotypes.

A remark on this clone: This clone's antigen is unknown. Base qualities were left out, and no much larger clone turns up one base away.

Sequencing was performed on blood. The V and J genes are TRBV6-1 and TRBJ1-2; the D gene assignment is ambiguous. This receptor was identified in a human donor in good health. The donor label of this sample is uncertain. The bases are TGTGCCAGCAGTGTTAGCCTAGCTAGGGCGAACGTCGATGGCTACACCTTC. Translated, this gives CASSVSLARANVDGYTF.